This is a list of T cell receptor beta chains from one sample in a study of early T cells in non-severe SARS-CoV-2 infection. Each CDR3 protein is one row after TCRdb ran MiXCR on the 5' RACE reads. Altogether fewer than 120,000 distinct CDR3 sequences are present, roughly 12% being singletons, with the ten largest covering around 3.7%. The sequencing here drew on whole blood, taken at baseline. Receptors originate from an adult who was a healthcare worker with PCR-confirmed SARS-CoV-2 infection or an uninfected control (not recorded which). CDR3s include the opening cysteine and the closing phenylalanine or tryptophan. D genes are given only for firm matches. The listing skips clone size in some rows; elsewhere it reads once, few, many or a size class.

cdr3_aa: CSVEAQRGTQSYEQYF
cdr3_nt: TGCAGCGTTGAAGCCCAGAGGGGGACCCAGAGTTACGAGCAGTACTTC
j_call: TRBJ2-7
d_call: NA
v_call: TRBV29-1
clone_size: few

cdr3_aa: CASSFSGGQTQYF
cdr3_nt: TGTGCCAGCAGTTTTAGCGGGGGGCAGACCCAGTACTTC
j_call: TRBJ2-5
d_call: TRBD2
v_call: TRBV28
clone_size: many

cdr3_aa: CASSQGGTQLAKNIQYF
cdr3_nt: TGCGCCAGCAGCCAAGGTGGAACGCAACTAGCCAAAAACATTCAGTACTTC
j_call: TRBJ2-4
d_call: NA
v_call: TRBV4-1
clone_size: NA

cdr3_aa: CASRERTSGEETQYF
cdr3_nt: TGTGCCAGCAGGGAAAGGACTAGCGGAGAAGAGACCCAGTACTTC
j_call: TRBJ2-5
d_call: TRBD2
v_call: TRBV2
clone_size: NA

cdr3_aa: CSAKPTGDGYTF
cdr3_nt: TGCAGTGCCAAACCGACAGGGGATGGCTACACCTTC
j_call: TRBJ1-2
d_call: TRBD1
v_call: TRBV20-1
clone_size: NA

cdr3_aa: CASSLATVANTEAFF
cdr3_nt: TGCGCCAGCAGCTTGGCGACAGTAGCTAACACTGAAGCTTTCTTT
j_call: TRBJ1-1
d_call: NA
v_call: TRBV5-1
clone_size: many

cdr3_aa: CASSGVFEQYF
cdr3_nt: TGTGCCAGCAGTGGAGTTTTCGAGCAGTACTTC
j_call: TRBJ2-7
d_call: NA
v_call: TRBV25-1
clone_size: NA

cdr3_aa: CASSRTVYRTLRTGANVLTF
cdr3_nt: TGTGCCAGCAGCAGAACGGTGTATAGAACACTCCGCACTGGGGCCAACGTCCTGACTTTC
j_call: TRBJ2-6
d_call: NA
v_call: TRBV28
clone_size: many

cdr3_aa: CASSENRPTDQPQHF
cdr3_nt: TGTGCCAGCAGTGAAAACAGGCCGACTGATCAGCCCCAGCATTTT
j_call: TRBJ1-5
d_call: NA
v_call: TRBV6-1
clone_size: few

cdr3_aa: CASSFSGGSGNTIYF
cdr3_nt: TGTGCCAGCAGTTTTTCGGGGGGCTCTGGAAACACCATATATTTT
j_call: TRBJ1-3
d_call: NA
v_call: TRBV7-8
clone_size: many

cdr3_aa: CASSLVTGITEAFF
cdr3_nt: TGTGCCAGCAGCTTAGTGACAGGGATCACTGAAGCTTTCTTT
j_call: TRBJ1-1
d_call: TRBD1
v_call: TRBV11-2
clone_size: few

cdr3_aa: CASSLVGAANTGELFF
cdr3_nt: TGTGCCAGCAGCTTAGTGGGAGCCGCAAACACCGGGGAGCTGTTTTTT
j_call: TRBJ2-2
d_call: NA
v_call: TRBV7-6
clone_size: many

cdr3_aa: CASSKGFHGGGRNEQFF
cdr3_nt: TGTGCCAGTAGCAAGGGCTTTCACGGGGGGGGCCGCAATGAGCAGTTCTTC
j_call: TRBJ2-1
d_call: TRBD2
v_call: TRBV19
clone_size: few

cdr3_aa: CASSRYAGTGGTDTQYF
cdr3_nt: TGTGCCAGCAGCCGCTACGCCGGGACAGGGGGCACAGATACGCAGTATTTT
j_call: TRBJ2-3
d_call: TRBD1
v_call: TRBV13
clone_size: many

cdr3_aa: CASSLRGSGTDTQYF
cdr3_nt: TGTGCCAGCAGCTTACGAGGGTCTGGCACAGATACGCAGTATTTT
j_call: TRBJ2-3
d_call: NA
v_call: TRBV7-2
clone_size: NA

cdr3_aa: CASSRRTGGQKLFF
cdr3_nt: TGCGCCAGCAGCCGTCGGACAGGGGGGCAAAAACTGTTTTTT
j_call: TRBJ1-4
d_call: TRBD1
v_call: TRBV4-1
clone_size: NA

cdr3_aa: CSASEGSGYQSQTQYF
cdr3_nt: TGCAGTGCTAGTGAAGGGAGCGGCTACCAGTCACAGACCCAGTACTTC
j_call: TRBJ2-5
d_call: NA
v_call: TRBV20-1
clone_size: once

cdr3_aa: CSARDRIYGGSTEAFF
cdr3_nt: TGCAGTGCTAGAGATCGAATCTATGGGGGGTCCACTGAAGCTTTCTTT
j_call: TRBJ1-1
d_call: NA
v_call: TRBV20-1
clone_size: NA

cdr3_aa: CASNGNEETQYF
cdr3_nt: TGTGCCAGCAACGGGAATGAAGAGACCCAGTACTTC
j_call: TRBJ2-5
d_call: NA
v_call: TRBV2
clone_size: many

cdr3_aa: CASRAGQGAREQYF
cdr3_nt: TGTGCCAGCAGGGCGGGACAGGGGGCGAGAGAGCAGTACTTC
j_call: TRBJ2-7
d_call: TRBD1
v_call: TRBV12-3/TRBV12-4
clone_size: NA

cdr3_aa: CASSTNTDTQYF
cdr3_nt: TGTGCCAGCAGCACCAATACAGATACGCAGTATTTT
j_call: TRBJ2-3
d_call: NA
v_call: TRBV12-3/TRBV12-4
clone_size: NA

cdr3_aa: CRAGTGGSDTQYF
cdr3_nt: TGCAGAGCCGGGACAGGGGGATCAGATACGCAGTATTTT
j_call: TRBJ2-3
d_call: TRBD1
v_call: TRBV20-1
clone_size: many

cdr3_aa: CASSTQPNQPQHF
cdr3_nt: TGTGCCAGCAGCACGCAACCAAATCAGCCCCAGCATTTT
j_call: TRBJ1-5
d_call: NA
v_call: TRBV7-3
clone_size: NA

cdr3_aa: CASRYSGTGELFF
cdr3_nt: TGCGCCAGCAGGTACTCGGGCACCGGGGAGCTGTTTTTT
j_call: TRBJ2-2
d_call: NA
v_call: TRBV5-1
clone_size: many

cdr3_aa: CASSFLSGFYEQYF
cdr3_nt: TGTGCCAGCAGTTTTCTTTCTGGATTCTACGAGCAGTACTTC
j_call: TRBJ2-7
d_call: NA
v_call: TRBV28
clone_size: NA

cdr3_aa: CASSLRPTSPNNEQFF
cdr3_nt: TGTGCCAGCAGCTTAAGACCCACGAGCCCGAACAATGAGCAGTTCTTC
j_call: TRBJ2-1
d_call: NA
v_call: TRBV7-3
clone_size: NA